This T cell receptor (beta chain) emerged from a study of brain T cells in children with intractable seizures. Before surgery, patients took at least one anti-epileptic drug. V shed 4 bases and J shed 1 base, with 10 bases lying between them. Germline V gene data show CDR1 as MGHRA and CDR2 as YSYEKL. The CDR3 has 14 amino acids. Sequencing used immunoSEQ multiplex PCR; TCRdb keeps in-frame clones, though not all of them. The sample consists of approximately 40,000 clones, about 93% of them appearing once. The chain employs TRBV4-1 and TRBJ2-5, with D perhaps TRBD1 (5 bases). The material sequenced was peripheral blood, taken at surgery. The sequence was collected from a girl aged 2 to 9 with tuberous sclerosis and intractable seizures. The CDR3 loop is CASSPGHPQETQYF. The CDR3, as DNA: TGCGCCAGCAGCCCCGGACACCCCCAAGAGACCCAGTACTTC.